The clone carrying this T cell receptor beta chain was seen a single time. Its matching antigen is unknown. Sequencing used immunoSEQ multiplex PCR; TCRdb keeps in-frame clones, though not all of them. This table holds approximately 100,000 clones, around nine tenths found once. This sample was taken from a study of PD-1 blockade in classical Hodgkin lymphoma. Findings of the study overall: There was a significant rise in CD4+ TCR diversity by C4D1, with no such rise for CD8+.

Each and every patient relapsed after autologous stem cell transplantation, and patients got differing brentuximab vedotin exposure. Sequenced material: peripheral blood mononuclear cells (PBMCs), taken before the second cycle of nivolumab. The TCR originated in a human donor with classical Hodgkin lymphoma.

DNA of the CDR3: TGCGCCAGCAGCTTAACGGTTGATATACCACACTACGAGCAGTACTTC. Translated: CASSLTVDIPHYEQYF. The rearrangement uses TRBV5-1 and TRBJ2-7, with D unresolved. Germline V gene data show CDR1 as SGHRS and CDR2 as YFSETQ. V lost 2 bases and J 3 bases, leaving 18 bases between the germline ends. The CDR3 is made up of 16 amino acids. Filled out from reference TRBV5-1 and TRBJ2-7, the complete variable domain reads KAGVTQTPRYLIKTRGQQVTLSCSPISGHRSVSWYQQTPGQGLQFLFEYFSETQRNKGNFPGRFSGRQFSNSRSEMNVSTLELGDSALYLCASSLTVDIPHYEQYFGPGTRLTVT.